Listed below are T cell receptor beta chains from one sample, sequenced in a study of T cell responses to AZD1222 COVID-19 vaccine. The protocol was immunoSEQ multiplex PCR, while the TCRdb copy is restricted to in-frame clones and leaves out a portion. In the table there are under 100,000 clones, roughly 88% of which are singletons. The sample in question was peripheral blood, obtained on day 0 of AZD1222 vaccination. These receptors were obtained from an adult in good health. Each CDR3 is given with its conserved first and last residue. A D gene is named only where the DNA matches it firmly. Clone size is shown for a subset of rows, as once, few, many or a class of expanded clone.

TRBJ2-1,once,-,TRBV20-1,TGCAGTGCTAGACCGAAGTTTGAGCAGTTCTTC,CSARPKFEQFF
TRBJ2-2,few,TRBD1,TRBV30,TGTGCCTGGAGTGTACCTGACAGGGGGCAGGACGGGGAGCTGTTTTTT,CAWSVPDRGQDGELFF
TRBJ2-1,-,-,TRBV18,TGTGCCAGCTCACCACGCCGAGGCCAGTCCTGGAATGAGCAGTTCTTC,CASSPRRGQSWNEQFF
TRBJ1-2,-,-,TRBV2,TGTGCCAGCAGTGAATATTTCCAGCCCTATGGCTACACCTTC,CASSEYFQPYGYTF
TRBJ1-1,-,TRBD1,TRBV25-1,TGTGCCAGCAGTGTTAATTACGGTGGGGACAGCCTGAACACTGAAGCTTTCTTT,CASSVNYGGDSLNTEAFF
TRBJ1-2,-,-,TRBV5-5,TGTGCCAGCAGCCCCGGAGTGGATGGCTACACCTTC,CASSPGVDGYTF
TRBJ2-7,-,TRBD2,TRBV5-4,TGTGCCAGCAGCGACGGTTCGAGCGGGAGTAGGTACGAGCAGTACTTC,CASSDGSSGSRYEQYF
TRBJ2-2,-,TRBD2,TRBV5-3,TGTGCCAGAAGCCGCGGGGCGCGGGGGTACACCGGGGAGCTGTTTTTT,CARSRGARGYTGELFF
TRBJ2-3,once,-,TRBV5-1,TGCGCCAGTACGAACTCGGACAGCCCTAGCACAGATACGCAGTATTTT,CASTNSDSPSTDTQYF
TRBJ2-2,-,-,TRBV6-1,TGTGCCAGCAGTGAATTGGGGTCTACCGGGGAGCTGTTTTTT,CASSELGSTGELFF
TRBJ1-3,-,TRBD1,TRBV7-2,TGTGCCAGCAGCCGGGGGACAGGGGAGGTGAACACCATATATTTT,CASSRGTGEVNTIYF
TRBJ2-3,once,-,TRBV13,TGTGCCAGCAGCTTAGTTCGCCGGGGAGATACGCAGTATTTT,CASSLVRRGDTQYF
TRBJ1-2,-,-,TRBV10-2,TGCGCCAGCAGTGAGTCGGCCGCAGGAACAGATGGCTACACCTTC,CASSESAAGTDGYTF